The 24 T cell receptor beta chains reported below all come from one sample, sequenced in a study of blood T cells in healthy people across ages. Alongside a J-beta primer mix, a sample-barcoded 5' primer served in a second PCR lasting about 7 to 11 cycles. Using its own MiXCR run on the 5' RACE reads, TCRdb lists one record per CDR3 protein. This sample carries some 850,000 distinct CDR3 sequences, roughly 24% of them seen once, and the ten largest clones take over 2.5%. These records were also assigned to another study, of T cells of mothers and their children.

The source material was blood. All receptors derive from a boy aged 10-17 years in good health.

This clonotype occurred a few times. This CDR3 reads CASRTGVNTEAFF. The CDR3 DNA reads TGTGCCAGCAGAACAGGGGTGAACACTGAAGCTTTCTTT. The V gene is TRBV27, the J gene TRBJ1-1, with TRBD1 matching over 7 bases. The CDR3 extends over 13 amino acids. Germline values: CDR1 MNHEY, CDR2 SMNVEV (reference sequence). Trimming removed 6 bases from V and 0 bases from J; junction bases left unmatched: 1.

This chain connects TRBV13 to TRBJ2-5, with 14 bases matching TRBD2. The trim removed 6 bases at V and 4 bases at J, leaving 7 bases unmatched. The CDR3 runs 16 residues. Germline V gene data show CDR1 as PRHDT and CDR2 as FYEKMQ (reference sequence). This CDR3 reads CASRRLAGGRGETQYF. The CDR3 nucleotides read TGTGCCAGCAGACGACTAGCGGGGGGGCGTGGAGAGACCCAGTACTTC.

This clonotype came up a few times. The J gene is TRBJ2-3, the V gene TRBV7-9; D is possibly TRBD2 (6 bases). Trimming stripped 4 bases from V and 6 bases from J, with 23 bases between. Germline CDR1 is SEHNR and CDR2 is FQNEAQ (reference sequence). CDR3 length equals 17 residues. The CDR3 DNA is TGTGCCAGCAGCTCCCCCCCCGGGACTTCGGACCGGGATACGCAGTATTTT. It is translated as CASSSPPGTSDRDTQYF.

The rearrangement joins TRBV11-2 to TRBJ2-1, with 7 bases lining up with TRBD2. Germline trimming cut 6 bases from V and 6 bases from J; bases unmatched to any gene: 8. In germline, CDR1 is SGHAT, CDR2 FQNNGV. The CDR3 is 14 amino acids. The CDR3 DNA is TGTGCCAGCAGTGGAATGGCGGGAGTCAATGAGCAGTTCTTC. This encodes CASSGMAGVNEQFF.

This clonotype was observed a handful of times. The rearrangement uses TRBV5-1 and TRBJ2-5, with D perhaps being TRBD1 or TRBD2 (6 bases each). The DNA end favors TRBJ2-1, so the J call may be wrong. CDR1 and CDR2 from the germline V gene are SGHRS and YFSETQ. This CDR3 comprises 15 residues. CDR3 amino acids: CASSLTGAPYNEQFF. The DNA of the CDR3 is TGCGCCAGCAGCTTAACGGGGGCCCCCTACAATGAGCAGTTCTTC.

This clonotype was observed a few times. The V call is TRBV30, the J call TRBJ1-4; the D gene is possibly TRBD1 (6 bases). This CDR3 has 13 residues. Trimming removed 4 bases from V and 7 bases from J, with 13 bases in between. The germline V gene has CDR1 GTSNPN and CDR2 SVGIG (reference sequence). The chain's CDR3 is CAWNSGAREKLFF. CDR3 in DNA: TGTGCCTGGAATTCAGGGGCGCGTGAAAAACTGTTTTTT.

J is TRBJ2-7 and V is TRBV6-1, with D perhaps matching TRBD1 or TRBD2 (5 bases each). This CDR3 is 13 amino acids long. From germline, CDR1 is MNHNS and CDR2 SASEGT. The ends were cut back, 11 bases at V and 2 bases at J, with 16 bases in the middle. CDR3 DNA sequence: TGTGCCGGTAGACCCGGGACCGCCTACGAGCAGTACTTC. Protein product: CAGRPGTAYEQYF.

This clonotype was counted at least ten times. CDR3 nucleotide sequence: TGTGCCAGCAGCTTAAGGACAGCTACCGGGGCCAACGTCCTGACTTTC. It encodes CASSLRTATGANVLTF. This chain connects TRBV7-2 to TRBJ2-6; D perhaps matches TRBD1 (6 bases). V was shortened by 2 bases and J by 4 bases, with 12 bases between the two germline ends. This CDR3 contains 16 residues. From germline, CDR1 is SGHTA and CDR2 FQGNSA.

The DNA of the CDR3 is TGTGCCAGCAGGGATCCGGGACAGTACAATGAGCAGTTCTTC. Amino acid sequence: CASRDPGQYNEQFF. The gene calls are TRBV28 and TRBJ2-1, with 7 bases that match TRBD1. The CDR3 is 14 amino acids. CDR1 is MDHEN and CDR2 is SYDVKM in the germline V gene. V gave up 6 bases and J gave up 4 bases; unmatched junction bases: 6.

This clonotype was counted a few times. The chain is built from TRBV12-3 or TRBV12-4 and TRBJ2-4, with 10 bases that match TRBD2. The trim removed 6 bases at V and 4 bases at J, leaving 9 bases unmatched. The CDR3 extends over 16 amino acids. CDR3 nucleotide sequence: TGTGCCAGCAGCCAAATCCTGACTAGCGGGAAAAACATTCAGTACTTC. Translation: CASSQILTSGKNIQYF.

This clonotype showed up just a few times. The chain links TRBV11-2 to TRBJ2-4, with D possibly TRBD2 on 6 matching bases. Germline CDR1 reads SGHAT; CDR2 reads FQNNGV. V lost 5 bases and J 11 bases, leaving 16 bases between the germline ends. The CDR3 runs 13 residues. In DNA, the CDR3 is TGTGCCAGCAGCGGGGCGGGGCAGTTGGTTCAGTACTTC. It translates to CASSGAGQLVQYF.

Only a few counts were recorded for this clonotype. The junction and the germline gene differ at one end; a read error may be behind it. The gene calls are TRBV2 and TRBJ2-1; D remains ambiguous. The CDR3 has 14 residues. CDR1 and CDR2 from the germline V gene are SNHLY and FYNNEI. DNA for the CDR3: TGTACCAGCCGAACAATTCGCTCCTACAATGAGCAGTTCTTC. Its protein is CTSRTIRSYNEQFF.

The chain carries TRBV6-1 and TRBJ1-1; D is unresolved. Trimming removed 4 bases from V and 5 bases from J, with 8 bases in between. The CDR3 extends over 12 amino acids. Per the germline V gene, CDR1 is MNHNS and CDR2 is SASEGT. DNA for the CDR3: TGTGCCAGCAGTGTCAGGTGGACTGAAGCTTTCTTT. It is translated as CASSVRWTEAFF.

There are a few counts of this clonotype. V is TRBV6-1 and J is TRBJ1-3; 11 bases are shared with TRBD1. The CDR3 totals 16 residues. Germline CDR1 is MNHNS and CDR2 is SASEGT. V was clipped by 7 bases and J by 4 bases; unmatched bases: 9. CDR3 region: CASTPGQGAIGNTIYF. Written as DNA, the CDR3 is TGTGCCAGCACCCCCGGACAGGGGGCTATCGGAAACACCATATATTTT.

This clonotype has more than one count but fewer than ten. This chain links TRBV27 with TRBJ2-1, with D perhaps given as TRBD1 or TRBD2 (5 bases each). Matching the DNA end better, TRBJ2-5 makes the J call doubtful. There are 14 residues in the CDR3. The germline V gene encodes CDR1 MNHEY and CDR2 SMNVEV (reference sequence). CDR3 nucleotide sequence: TGTGCCAGCAGTTTATCACGGGACCGGCAAACCCAGTACTTC. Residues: CASSLSRDRQTQYF.

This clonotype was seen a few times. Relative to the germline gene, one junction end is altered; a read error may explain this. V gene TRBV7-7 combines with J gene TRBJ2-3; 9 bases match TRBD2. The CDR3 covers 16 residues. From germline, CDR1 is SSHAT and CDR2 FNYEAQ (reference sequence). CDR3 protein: CASSPRAAGGADTQYF. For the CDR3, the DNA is TGTGCTAGCAGCCCCAGGGCCGCGGGGGGGGCAGATACGCAGTATTTT.

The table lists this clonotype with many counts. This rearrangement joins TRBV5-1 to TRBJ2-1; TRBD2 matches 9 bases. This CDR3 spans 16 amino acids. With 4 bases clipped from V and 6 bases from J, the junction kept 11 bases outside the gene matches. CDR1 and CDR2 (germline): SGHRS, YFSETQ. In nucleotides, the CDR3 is TGCGCCAGCAGCCTAAACCTGGCGGGGGGGATCAATGAGCAGTTCTTC. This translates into CASSLNLAGGINEQFF.

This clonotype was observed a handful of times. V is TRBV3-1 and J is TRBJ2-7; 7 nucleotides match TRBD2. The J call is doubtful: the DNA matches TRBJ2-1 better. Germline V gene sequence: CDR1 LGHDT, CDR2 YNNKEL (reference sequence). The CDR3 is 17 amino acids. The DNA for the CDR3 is TGTGCCAGCAGCCATCTCATATCCAGCGGGGTGGGGAATGAGCAGTTCTTC. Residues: CASSHLISSGVGNEQFF.

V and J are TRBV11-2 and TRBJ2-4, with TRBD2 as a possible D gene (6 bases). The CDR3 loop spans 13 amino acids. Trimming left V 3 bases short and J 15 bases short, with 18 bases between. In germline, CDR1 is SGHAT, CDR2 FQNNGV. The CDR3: CASSFHPSGGTYF. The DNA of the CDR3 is TGTGCCAGCAGCTTTCACCCGTCCGGGGGAACGTACTTC.

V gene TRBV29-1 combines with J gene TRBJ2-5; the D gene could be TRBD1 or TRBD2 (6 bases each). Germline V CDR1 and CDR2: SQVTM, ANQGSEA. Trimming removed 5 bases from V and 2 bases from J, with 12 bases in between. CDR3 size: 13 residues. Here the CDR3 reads CSVRGPVQETQYF. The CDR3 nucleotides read TGCAGCGTTCGGGGGCCCGTACAAGAGACCCAGTACTTC.

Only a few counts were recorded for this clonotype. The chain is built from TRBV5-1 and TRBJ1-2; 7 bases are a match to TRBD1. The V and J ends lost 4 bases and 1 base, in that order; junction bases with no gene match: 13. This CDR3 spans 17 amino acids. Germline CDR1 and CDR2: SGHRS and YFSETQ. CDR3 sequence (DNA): TGCGCCAGCAGCCCTGCCCGGGACAGAGGAATTAACTATGGCTACACCTTC. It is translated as CASSPARDRGINYGYTF.

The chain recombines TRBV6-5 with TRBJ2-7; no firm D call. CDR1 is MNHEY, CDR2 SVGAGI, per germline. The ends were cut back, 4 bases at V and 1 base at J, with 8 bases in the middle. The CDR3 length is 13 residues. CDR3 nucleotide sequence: TGTGCCAGCAGTTCCCCCGGGTCCTACGAGCAGTACTTC. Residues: CASSSPGSYEQYF.

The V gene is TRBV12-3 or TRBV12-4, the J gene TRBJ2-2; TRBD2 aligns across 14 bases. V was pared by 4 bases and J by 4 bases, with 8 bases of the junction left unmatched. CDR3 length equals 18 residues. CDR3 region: CASSSRLAGGLGTGELFF. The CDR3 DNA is TGTGCCAGCAGTTCGCGACTAGCGGGGGGGCTGGGCACCGGGGAGCTGTTTTTT.

CDR3 sequence reads: CSARADRGFYNEQFF. CDR3 in DNA: TGCAGTGCTAGGGCCGACAGGGGCTTCTACAATGAGCAGTTCTTC. The chain carries TRBV20-1 and TRBJ2-1; 8 bases line up with TRBD1. This CDR3 is 15 amino acids long. With 3 bases clipped from V and 3 bases from J, the junction kept 7 bases outside the gene matches. CDR1 and CDR2 (germline): DFQATT, SNEGSKA (reference sequence).